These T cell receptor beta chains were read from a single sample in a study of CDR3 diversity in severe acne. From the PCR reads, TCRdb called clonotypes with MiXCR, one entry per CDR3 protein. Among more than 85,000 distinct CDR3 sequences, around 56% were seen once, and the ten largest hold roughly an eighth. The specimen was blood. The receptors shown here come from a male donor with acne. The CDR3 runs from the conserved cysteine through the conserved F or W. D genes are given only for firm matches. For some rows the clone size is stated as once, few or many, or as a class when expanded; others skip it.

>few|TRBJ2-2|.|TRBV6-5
CASSYSRNSNTGELFF
TGTGCCAGCAGTTACTCGAGGAATTCGAACACCGGGGAGCTGTTTTTT
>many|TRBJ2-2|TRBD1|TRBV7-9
CASSWGQSTGELFF
TGTGCCAGCAGCTGGGGACAGAGCACCGGGGAGCTGTTTTTT
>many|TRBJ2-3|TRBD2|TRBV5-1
CASSPQPGGRGDTQYF
TGCGCCAGCAGCCCCCAACCGGGCGGGAGAGGAGATACGCAGTATTTT
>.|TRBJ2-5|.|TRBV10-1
CASSRQVTETQYF
TGCGCCAGCAGTCGACAGGTTACCGAGACCCAGTACTTC
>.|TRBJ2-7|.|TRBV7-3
CASSLIAGGIYEQYF
TGTGCCAGCAGCTTAATAGCCGGAGGGATCTACGAGCAGTACTTC
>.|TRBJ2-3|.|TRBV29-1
CSVEGGEADTQYF
TGCAGCGTTGAGGGGGGTGAGGCAGATACGCAGTATTTT
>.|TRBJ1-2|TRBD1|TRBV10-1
CAIGTGTDGGYTF
TGTGCCATCGGTACCGGGACAGATGGTGGCTACACCTTC
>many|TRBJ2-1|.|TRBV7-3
CASSQSSYNEQFF
TGTGCCAGCAGCCAAAGCTCCTACAATGAGCAGTTCTTC
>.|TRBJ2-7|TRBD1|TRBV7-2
CASSLGDRGRSYEQYF
TGTGCCAGCAGCTTAGGGGACAGGGGGCGCTCCTACGAGCAGTACTTC
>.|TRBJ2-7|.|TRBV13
CASSSSRAGSKLTADEQYF
TGTGCCAGCAGCTCATCCAGGGCCGGATCCAAATTAACTGCTGACGAGCAGTACTTC
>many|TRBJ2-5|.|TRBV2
CASRITETQYF
TGTGCCAGCAGAATAACCGAGACCCAGTACTTC
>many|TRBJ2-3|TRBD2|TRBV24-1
CATSDPGLASPDTQYF
TGTGCCACCAGTGATCCGGGACTAGCGAGCCCAGATACGCAGTATTTT
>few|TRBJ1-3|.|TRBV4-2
CASSPMNSGNTIYF
TGTGCCAGCAGCCCCATGAACTCTGGAAACACCATATATTTT
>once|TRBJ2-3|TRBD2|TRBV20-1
CSAAGTSGRGDTQYF
TGCAGTGCTGCCGGGACTAGCGGGAGGGGAGATACGCAGTATTTT
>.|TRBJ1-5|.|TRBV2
CASRNDGSNQPQHF
TGTGCCAGCAGAAACGACGGTAGCAATCAGCCCCAGCATTTT
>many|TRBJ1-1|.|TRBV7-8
CASSLNGGTEAFF
TGTGCCAGCAGCTTAAATGGAGGGACTGAAGCTTTCTTT
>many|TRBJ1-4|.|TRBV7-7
CASSFQGAINATNEKLFF
TGTGCTAGCAGCTTTCAAGGGGCAATTAATGCAACTAATGAAAAACTGTTTTTT
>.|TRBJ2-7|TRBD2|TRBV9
CASCEGTRKSEQYF
TGTGCCAGCTGCGAGGGGACTAGGAAAAGCGAGCAGTACTTC
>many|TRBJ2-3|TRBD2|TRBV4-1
CASSQGLAAADTQYF
TGCGCCAGCAGCCAGGGACTAGCGGCGGCAGATACGCAGTATTTT
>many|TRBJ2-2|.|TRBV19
CASSYEGGTGELFF
TGTGCCAGTAGTTACGAGGGCGGAACCGGGGAGCTGTTTTTT
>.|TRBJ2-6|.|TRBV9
CASSASVLAGANVLTF
TGTGCCAGCAGCGCCTCGGTTTTGGCTGGGGCCAACGTCCTGACTTTC
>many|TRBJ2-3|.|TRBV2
CASSEWTRSTDTQYF
TGTGCCAGCAGTGAATGGACCCGCAGCACAGATACGCAGTATTTT
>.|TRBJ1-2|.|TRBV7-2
CASSLVHQGDGYTF
TGTGCCAGCAGCTTAGTTCACCAGGGAGATGGCTACACCTTC
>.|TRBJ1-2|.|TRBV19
CASSPGQAHYGYTF
TGTGCCAGTAGTCCCGGACAAGCCCACTATGGCTACACCTTC
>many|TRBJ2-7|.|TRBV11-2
CASSPGASHEQYF
TGTGCCAGCAGTCCAGGGGCGTCCCACGAGCAGTACTTC
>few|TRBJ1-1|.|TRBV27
CASQQGMNTEAFF
TGTGCCAGCCAACAGGGAATGAACACTGAAGCTTTCTTT
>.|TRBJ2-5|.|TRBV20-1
CSVAGLGDQPQYF
TGCAGCGTCGCGGGGCTGGGGGATCAGCCCCAGTACTTC
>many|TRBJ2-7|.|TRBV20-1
CSASGPLAPSYEQYF
TGCAGTGCTAGTGGACCGTTGGCCCCCTCCTACGAGCAGTACTTC
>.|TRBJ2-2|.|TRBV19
CASSISGPGELFF
TGTGCCAGTAGTATTTCTGGCCCCGGGGAGCTGTTTTTT
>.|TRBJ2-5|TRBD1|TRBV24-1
CATSEWRQGIETQYF
TGTGCCACCAGTGAGTGGAGACAGGGTATAGAGACCCAGTACTTC
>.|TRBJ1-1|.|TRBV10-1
CASSLDRLNTEAFF
TGCGCCAGCAGCCTCGACAGGTTGAACACTGAAGCTTTCTTT
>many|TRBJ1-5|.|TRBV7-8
CASSEYLGGNQPQHF
TGTGCCAGCAGCGAATATCTTGGGGGGAATCAGCCCCAGCATTTT
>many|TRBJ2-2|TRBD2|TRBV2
CASNTGGPGGELFF
TGTGCCAGCAACACGGGAGGGCCAGGCGGGGAGCTGTTTTTT
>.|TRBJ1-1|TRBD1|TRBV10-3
CAISEGQGMHTEAFF
TGTGCCATCAGTGAGGGACAGGGTATGCACACTGAAGCTTTCTTT
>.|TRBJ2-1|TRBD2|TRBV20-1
CSATSGRANEQFF
TGCAGTGCTACTAGCGGGAGGGCCAATGAGCAGTTCTTC
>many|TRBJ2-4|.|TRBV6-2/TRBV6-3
CASSWLSGPAKNIQYF
TGTGCCAGCAGTTGGCTCTCGGGCCCAGCCAAAAACATTCAGTACTTC
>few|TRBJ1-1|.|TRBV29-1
CSVDTANTEAFF
TGCAGCGTAGATACCGCGAACACTGAAGCTTTCTTT
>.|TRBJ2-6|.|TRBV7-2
CASSLGVRATGANVLTF
TGTGCCAGCAGCTTAGGTGTCAGGGCGACTGGGGCCAACGTCCTGACTTTC
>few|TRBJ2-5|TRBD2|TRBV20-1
CSASRSRGLAGAETQYF
TGCAGTGCTAGTCGATCCCGCGGTCTAGCGGGAGCAGAGACCCAGTACTTC
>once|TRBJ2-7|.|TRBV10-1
CASSSLGHLYEQYF
TGCGCCAGCAGCTCCCTTGGACATCTATACGAGCAGTACTTC
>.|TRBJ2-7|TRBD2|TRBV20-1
CSSRGSGSYEQYF
TGCAGTTCAAGAGGTAGCGGGAGCTACGAGCAGTACTTC
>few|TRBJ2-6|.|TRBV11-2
CASTHGANVLTF
TGTGCCAGCACGCACGGGGCCAACGTCCTGACTTTC